These T cell receptor beta chains were read from a single sample in a study of blood T cell repertoires in COVID-19. TCRdb keeps only in-frame clones here, not all; method: immunoSEQ multiplex PCR. The sample shows 250,000 to 300,000 clones, approximately 91% of them seen only once. Sequences were obtained from PBMCs or T cells enriched from blood (not recorded which). The receptor set was obtained from a woman aged 40 to 50 with acute COVID-19. The CDR3 runs from the conserved cysteine through the conserved F or W. D genes are given only for firm matches. Clone size, where shown, is once, few, many, or a class for clones that have expanded.

d_gene	abundance	j_gene	v_gene	len	CDR3aa	CDR3nt
TRBD2	NA	TRBJ2-7	TRBV5-5	13	CASRRGGPYEQYF	TGTGCCAGCAGGCGCGGGGGACCCTACGAGCAGTACTTC
TRBD1	NA	TRBJ1-1	TRBV19	14	CASSAGTGTTEAFF	TGTGCCAGTAGTGCCGGGACAGGGACCACTGAAGCTTTCTTT
TRBD1	NA	TRBJ1-2	TRBV30	15	CAWSWAGGTPYGYTF	TGTGCCTGGAGTTGGGCAGGGGGGACTCCATATGGCTACACCTTC
NA	NA	TRBJ2-1	TRBV11-3	16	CASSLVTSGGGFEQFF	TGTGCCAGCAGCTTAGTTACTAGCGGAGGGGGCTTTGAGCAGTTCTTC
TRBD1	NA	TRBJ1-2	TRBV7-6	14	CASSFPDRAYGYTF	TGTGCCAGCAGCTTCCCCGACAGGGCCTATGGCTACACCTTC
NA	NA	TRBJ2-5	TRBV11-2	16	CASSPRGAGNQETQYF	TGTGCCAGCAGCCCCCGAGGGGCGGGGAATCAAGAGACCCAGTACTTC
TRBD1	NA	TRBJ2-7	TRBV28	13	CASTIGGEYEQYF	TGTGCCAGTACCATAGGGGGCGAATACGAGCAGTACTTC
NA	NA	TRBJ1-5	TRBV7-9	15	CASSLGSPGNQPQHF	TGTGCCAGCAGCTTAGGTTCCCCCGGCAATCAGCCCCAGCATTTT
TRBD1	NA	TRBJ1-5	TRBV28	16	CASISPGTGFNQPQHF	TGTGCCAGCATTTCCCCGGGGACAGGGTTTAATCAGCCCCAGCATTTT
TRBD1	NA	TRBJ2-5	TRBV24-1	15	CATSDVRQGGETQYF	TGTGCCACCAGTGATGTCCGACAGGGTGGGGAGACCCAGTACTTC
TRBD1	NA	TRBJ1-5	TRBV6-6	16	CASSYLTDRGEQPQHF	TGTGCCAGCAGTTATTTGACCGACAGGGGCGAACAGCCCCAGCATTTT
NA	NA	TRBJ2-5	TRBV7-9	14	CASSLAGQGETQYF	TGTGCCAGCAGCTTAGCGGGCCAGGGGGAGACCCAGTACTTC
NA	NA	TRBJ2-1	TRBV18	13	CASSPDLYNEQFF	TGTGCCAGCTCACCGGACTTATACAATGAGCAGTTCTTC
NA	NA	TRBJ2-5	TRBV21-1	11	CAGAGGETQYF	TGTGCCGGGGCAGGGGGGGAGACCCAGTACTTC
TRBD1	few	TRBJ2-1	TRBV3-1/TRBV3-2	15	CASSQGQGGSGEQFF	TGTGCCAGCAGCCAAGGACAGGGGGGTAGTGGTGAGCAGTTCTTC
TRBD1	NA	TRBJ1-1	TRBV5-8	14	CASRPDRGRGEAFF	TGTGCCAGCAGGCCTGACAGGGGGCGGGGTGAAGCTTTCTTT
NA	NA	TRBJ1-1	TRBV11-3	13	CASTPGGNTEAFF	TGTGCCAGCACCCCGGGGGGTAACACTGAAGCTTTCTTT
TRBD1	NA	TRBJ1-3	TRBV19	16	CASSWDRVGSGNTIYF	TGTGCCAGTAGTTGGGACAGGGTCGGCTCTGGAAACACCATATATTTT
TRBD2	few	TRBJ2-7	TRBV9	14	CASSVSSGSDEQYF	TGTGCCAGCAGCGTCTCTAGCGGGAGCGACGAGCAGTACTTC
NA	NA	TRBJ1-2	TRBV7-9	13	CASSLQAGRGYTF	TGTGCCAGCAGCTTACAGGCAGGGCGGGGCTACACCTTC
NA	NA	TRBJ1-2	TRBV18	14	CASSPVDGAYGYTF	TGTGCCAGCTCACCAGTGGATGGGGCCTATGGCTACACCTTC
TRBD2	NA	TRBJ2-3	TRBV27	16	CASGQGRREGTDTQYF	TGTGCCAGCGGCCAGGGGAGGCGGGAGGGCACAGATACGCAGTATTTT
TRBD1	NA	TRBJ1-6	TRBV18	14	CASSPDRVNSPLHF	TGTGCCAGCTCACCAGACAGGGTGAATTCACCCCTCCACTTT
NA	NA	TRBJ2-7	TRBV10-3	13	CAISSGVDYEQYF	TGTGCCATCTCTTCGGGAGTTGACTACGAGCAGTACTTC
TRBD1	NA	TRBJ2-1	TRBV24-1	15	CATSDWDRGWDEQFF	TGTGCCACCAGTGATTGGGACAGGGGGTGGGATGAGCAGTTCTTC
NA	NA	TRBJ2-3	TRBV12-3/TRBV12-4	11	CARPPQDTQYF	TGTGCCAGACCGCCACAAGATACGCAGTATTTT
NA	NA	TRBJ2-3	TRBV7-9	12	CASSVDSFVEYF	TGTGCCAGCAGCGTCGACTCCTTTGTGGAGTATTTT
NA	NA	TRBJ2-5	TRBV21-1	19	CASSGRTAEGLAGTETQYF	TGTGCCAGCAGCGGCCGTACAGCTGAAGGACTAGCGGGGACAGAGACCCAGTACTTC